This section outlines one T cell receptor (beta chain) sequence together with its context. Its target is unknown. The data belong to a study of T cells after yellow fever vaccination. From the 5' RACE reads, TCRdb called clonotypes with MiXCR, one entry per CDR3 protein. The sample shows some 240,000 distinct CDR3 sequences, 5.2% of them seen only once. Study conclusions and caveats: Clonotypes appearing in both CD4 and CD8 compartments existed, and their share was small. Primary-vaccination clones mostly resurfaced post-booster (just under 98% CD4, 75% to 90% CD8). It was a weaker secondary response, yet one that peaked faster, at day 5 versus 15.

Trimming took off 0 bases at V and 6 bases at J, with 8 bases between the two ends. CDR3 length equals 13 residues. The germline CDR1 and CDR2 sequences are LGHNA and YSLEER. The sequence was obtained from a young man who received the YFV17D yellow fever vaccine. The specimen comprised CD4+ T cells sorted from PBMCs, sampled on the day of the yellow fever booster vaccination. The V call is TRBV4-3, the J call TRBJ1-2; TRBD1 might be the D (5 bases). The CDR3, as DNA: TGCGCCAGCAGCCAAGAAATGGGGGATGGCTACACCTTC. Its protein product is CASSQEMGDGYTF.